This section outlines one T cell receptor (beta chain) sequence together with its context. The antigen is undetermined. This specimen belongs to a study of cytomegalovirus exposure and HLA in healthy donors. On the study more broadly: Roughly 170 million T cells yielded some 120 million unique TCR beta sequences in earlier analysis. Study conclusions and caveats: It was in a later analysis that TCR association rates were seen to vary by HLA locus, highest for DRB1 and lowest for HLA-C. It was assumed in the presence/absence analyses that sequencing depth was roughly uniform across donors. Published work reported that the classifier diagnosed cytomegalovirus status with high specificity and sensitivity.

The study ran its PCR with 60 Vbeta and 13 Jbeta primers. Profiled with immunoSEQ multiplex PCR; TCRdb holds only in-frame clones, not every one. The sample shows about 130,000 clones, roughly 77% of them seen only once. This sequence originates from a man aged 25 to 45 in good health and CMV-seronegative. The specimen was PBMCs.

In DNA, the CDR3 is TGTGCCAGCAGCCCGTTAGGGAGGGGGACAGGGGCAGGTGAGCAGTTCTTC. It encodes CASSPLGRGTGAGEQFF. This chain connects TRBV7-9 to TRBJ2-1, with TRBD1 matching over 10 bases. There are 17 residues in the CDR3. Germline values: CDR1 SEHNR, CDR2 FQNEAQ (reference sequence). Germline trimming cut 5 bases from V and 9 bases from J; bases unmatched to any gene: 16.